The text below deals with one T cell receptor (beta chain). This CDR3 contains 16 residues. Germline V lookup: CDR1 SGHVS, CDR2 FQNEAQ. The ends were cut back, 0 bases at V and 5 bases at J, with 11 bases in the middle. The sample comes from a study of cytomegalovirus exposure and HLA in healthy donors. This PCR relied on a set of 60 Vbeta primers and 13 Jbeta primers. The repertoire was sequenced with immunoSEQ multiplex PCR; TCRdb's copy has only in-frame clones and lacks some. This sample has 100,000 to 150,000 clones; about three quarters occur once, and the top ten carry less than 2.5%. The specimen sequenced was PBMCs. This TCR was recovered from a man aged 45 to 65 in good health and CMV-seronegative. The gene calls are TRBV7-8 and TRBJ1-6, with D perhaps TRBD1 (5 bases). Written as DNA, the CDR3 is TGTGCCAGCAGCTTAGCGCAGACAGCGAATAATTCACCCCTCCACTTT. Protein: CASSLAQTANNSPLHF.